A single sample is the source of the 11 T cell receptor beta chains below, sequenced in a study of OX40 agonist ivuxolimab in advanced cancers. Method: immunoSEQ multiplex PCR; TCRdb's copy keeps in-frame clones and lacks some. The sample holds around 53,000 clones; roughly 84% are singletons and the top ten take 0.55% to 0.65%. The sample in question was CD4+ or CD8+ T cells sorted from blood, obtained in a trial of the OX40 agonist ivuxolimab. All receptors come from an adult with an advanced solid tumor such as melanoma, head and neck, liver or kidney cancer.

The J gene is TRBJ1-1, the V gene TRBV7-2; weak D call: TRBD1 (5 bases). The CDR3 totals 14 residues. Trimming removed 5 bases at V and 2 bases at J, with 12 bases between. Germline lookup yields CDR1 SGHTA and CDR2 FQGNSA. The CDR3 here is CASSQRGANTEAFF. The CDR3 region has the DNA TGTGCCAGCAGCCAAAGAGGGGCCAACACTGAAGCTTTCTTT.

The chain uses TRBV30 and TRBJ2-7, with 7 nucleotides matching TRBD1. The CDR3 is made up of 14 amino acids. Trimming took 3 bases from V and 5 from J; bases not matched to a gene: 10. Germline values: CDR1 GTSNPN, CDR2 SVGIG (reference sequence). CDR3 residues: CAWSPKGASHEQYF. Written as DNA, the CDR3 is TGTGCCTGGAGCCCAAAGGGGGCGAGCCACGAGCAGTACTTC.

The chain carries TRBV29-1 and TRBJ2-7; weak D call: TRBD2 (5 bases). The germline V gene encodes CDR1 SQVTM and CDR2 ANQGSEA. The length of the CDR3 is 12 residues. Trimming cost V 7 bases and J 0 bases, with 10 bases left between them. The CDR3 DNA reads TGCAGCGCTGCTCGGGGCTCCTACGAGCAGTACTTC. Translating it yields CSAARGSYEQYF.

This clone showed up just once. One end of the junction does not line up with germline, which may come from a read error. This sequence joins TRBV11-2 and TRBJ2-3; 15 bases align to TRBD2. Germline assignment: CDR1 SGHAT and CDR2 FQNNGV. The CDR3 totals 18 residues. CDR3 sequence reads: CAGSSGLAGGRSTDTQYF. Written as DNA, the CDR3 is TGTGCCGGCAGCTCAGGACTAGCGGGAGGGAGGAGCACAGATACGCAGTATTTT.

V is TRBV19 and J is TRBJ2-7; D is undetermined. V was shortened by 4 bases and J by 3 bases, with 16 bases between the two germline ends. The germline V gene encodes CDR1 LNHDA and CDR2 SQIVND (reference sequence). The CDR3 spans 15 residues. The CDR3 protein is CASSTPEGGFYEQYF. The CDR3 DNA reads TGTGCCAGTAGTACGCCCGAAGGCGGATTCTACGAGCAGTACTTC.

The chain uses TRBV4-2 and TRBJ1-1; a weak D match, TRBD1 (6 bases). The CDR3 is made up of 15 amino acids. Germline V gene lookup returns CDR1 LGHNA and CDR2 YNFKEQ. Deletions cut 6 bases from V and 5 bases from J, with 19 bases between. CDR3 region: CASRDEQGRRTEAFF. Here the CDR3 DNA reads TGTGCCAGCAGGGATGAGCAGGGGAGGAGGACTGAAGCTTTCTTT.

The rearrangement joins TRBV28 to TRBJ2-1, with TRBD2 matching over 12 bases. The CDR3 has 14 residues. Germline loops: CDR1 MDHEN, CDR2 SYDVKM. The trim removed 3 bases at V and 14 bases at J, leaving 8 bases unmatched. The CDR3 sequence is CASSFRLAGGVKFF. The CDR3 region has the DNA TGTGCCAGCAGTTTCCGGCTAGCGGGAGGGGTGAAGTTCTTC.

This CDR3 is CASSPTTGNYGYTF. DNA of the CDR3: TGTGCCAGCTCACCCACGACAGGGAACTATGGCTACACCTTC. The gene calls are TRBV18 and TRBJ1-2, with 7 bases lining up with TRBD1. From germline, CDR1 is KGHSH and CDR2 LQKENI. This CDR3 is 14 amino acids long. Germline trimming cut 3 bases from V and 2 bases from J; bases unmatched to any gene: 3. Combining the CDR3 with reference TRBV18 and TRBJ1-2 gives the whole variable domain NAGVMQNPRHLVRRRGQEARLRCSPMKGHSHVYWYRQLPEEGLKFMVYLQKENIIDESGMPKERFSAEFPKEGPSILRIQQVVRGDSAAYFCASSPTTGNYGYTFGSGTRLTVV.

CDR3 nucleotides: TGTGCCAGCAGCGTAGTGGCAGGGGGCGACGGGGAGCTGTTTTTT. Translation gives CASSVVAGGDGELFF. V is TRBV9 and J is TRBJ2-2, with 8 positions matching TRBD1. The CDR3 has 15 amino acids. Per germline, CDR1 SGDLS and CDR2 YYNGEE. The J segment lost 7 bases and the V segment lost 0 bases, leaving 5 bases of the junction unmatched.

This clone has only one observation. The CDR3 nucleotides read TGTGCCAGCAGATTTCGGGACATACCGAACACTGAAGCTTTCTTT. Translating it yields CASRFRDIPNTEAFF. The rearrangement uses TRBV11-2 and TRBJ1-1, with D possibly being TRBD1 (6 bases). The germline gives CDR1 SGHAT, CDR2 FQNNGV. CDR3 length equals 15 residues. V lost 6 bases to trimming and J lost 1 base, with 15 bases between them. The complete variable domain, with remaining parts taken from reference TRBV11-2 and TRBJ1-1, reads EAGVAQSPRYKIIEKRQSVAFWCNPISGHATLYWYQQILGQGPKLLIQFQNNGVVDDSQLPKDRFSAERLKGVDSTLKIQPAKLEDSAVYLCASRFRDIPNTEAFFGQGTRLTVV.

The sample holds one count of this clone. Written as DNA, the CDR3 is TGTGCCAGTAGCAGACAGGGGATTACCTACGAGCAGTACTTC. Translating it yields CASSRQGITYEQYF. The V and J genes are TRBV19 and TRBJ2-7; 8 nucleotides match TRBD1. The CDR3 contains 14 residues. Unmatched junction bases numbered 6, after V lost 6 bases and J lost 2 bases. Germline CDR1 is LNHDA and CDR2 is SQIVND (reference sequence).